This TCR beta chain came from a study of T-cell memory formation after mild COVID-19. The CDR3 contains 14 residues. V lost 0 bases and J lost 7, with 13 bases in between. Germline lookup yields CDR1 SGHRS and CDR2 YFSETQ. Regarding the study as a whole: That cross-reactive memory joined was suggested by some responding clones appearing in pre-infection memory. Clones that contracted from day 15 to 85 were balanced CD4/CD8, while later expanders leaned CD4+. Second-wave clones that peaked on day 37 lacked confirmed SARS-CoV-2 specificity.

TCRdb independently ran MiXCR on the 5' RACE reads; one entry per CDR3 protein. The sample includes fewer than 350,000 distinct CDR3 sequences, roughly 8.2% of them seen just once. This clonotype has at least ten counts. Its antigen remains unidentified. This chain uses TRBV5-1 with TRBJ1-1; D is unclear. Source material: PBMCs or a T cell subset sorted from them (not recorded which). The sequence was obtained from a man in his late teens or twenties who had mild COVID-19 (a few samples of this study predate the infection). Cell type and time point are not known. CDR3 amino acids: CASSLEVIGNEAFF. CDR3 nucleotides: TGCGCCAGCAGCTTGGAGGTGATAGGGAATGAAGCTTTCTTT.